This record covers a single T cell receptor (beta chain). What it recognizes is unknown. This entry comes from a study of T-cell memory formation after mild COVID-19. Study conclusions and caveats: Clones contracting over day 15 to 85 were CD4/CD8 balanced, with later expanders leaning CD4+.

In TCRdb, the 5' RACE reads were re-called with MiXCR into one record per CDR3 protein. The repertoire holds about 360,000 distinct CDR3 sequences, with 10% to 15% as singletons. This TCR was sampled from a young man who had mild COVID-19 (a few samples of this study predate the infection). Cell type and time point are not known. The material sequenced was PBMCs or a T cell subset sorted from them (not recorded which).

As DNA, the CDR3 is TGTGCCAGCAGCCCCAGGGTGGTCAGCGAGCAGTACTTC. Protein: CASSPRVVSEQYF. The chain uses TRBV7-2 and TRBJ2-7; TRBD1 is a possible D gene (5 bases). Germline V gene lookup returns CDR1 SGHTA and CDR2 FQGNSA. V shed 5 bases and J shed 6 bases, with 14 bases lying between them. CDR3 length: 13 amino acids.